This entry lists 31 T cell receptor beta chains sequenced from one sample in a study of cytomegalovirus exposure and HLA in healthy donors. Use of 60 Vbeta and 13 Jbeta primers characterized the PCR. The method was immunoSEQ multiplex PCR; TCRdb's version includes in-frame clones alone and lacks a portion of them. The sample has about 170,000 clones, roughly 80% seen once. The sample taken for sequencing was PBMCs. These receptors all come from a male donor in good health and CMV-seronegative.

This clone has only a few counts. The genes are TRBV7-9 and TRBJ1-2; possibly TRBD1 for D (5 bases). Germline values: CDR1 SEHNR, CDR2 FQNEAQ (reference sequence). The CDR3 spans 14 residues. Trimming left V 0 bases short and J 4 bases short, with 9 bases between. CDR3 protein: CASSLAGEAYGYTF. CDR3 nucleotide sequence: TGTGCCAGCAGCTTAGCGGGGGAGGCCTATGGCTACACCTTC.

CDR3 sequence (DNA): TGTGCCAGCAGCCATCAGGCCAGGGGGAACACTGAAGCTTTCTTT. This sequence encodes CASSHQARGNTEAFF. The chain combines TRBV7-9 with TRBJ1-1; weak D call: TRBD1 (6 bases). Germline values: CDR1 SEHNR, CDR2 FQNEAQ (reference sequence). CDR3 size: 15 residues. Trimming left V 5 bases short and J 1 base short, with 14 bases between. Drawing the rest from reference TRBV7-9 and TRBJ1-1, the complete variable domain is DTGVSQNPRHKITKRGQNVTFRCDPISEHNRLYWYRQTLGQGPEFLTYFQNEAQLEKSRLLSDRFSAERPKGSFSTLEIQRTEQGDSAMYLCASSHQARGNTEAFFGQGTRLTVV.

The chain employs TRBV4-1 and TRBJ2-7; TRBD1 aligns across 9 bases. CDR3 length: 16 amino acids. The J segment lost 2 bases and the V segment lost 4 bases, leaving 9 bases of the junction unmatched. The germline V gene has CDR1 MGHRA and CDR2 YSYEKL. The CDR3 here is CASSRRGQGVAYEQYF. CDR3 nucleotide sequence: TGCGCCAGCAGCCGCCGGGGACAGGGTGTTGCCTACGAGCAGTACTTC.

The chain has TRBV7-2 and TRBJ1-1, with TRBD1 matching over 7 bases. The CDR3 is 15 amino acids. The V gene's germline CDR1 is SGHTA and CDR2 FQGNSA. V was pared by 4 bases and J by 7 bases, with 12 bases of the junction left unmatched. The chain's CDR3 is CASSSTYRDSHEAFF. The CDR3 nucleotides read TGTGCCAGCAGCTCAACTTACCGGGACAGCCATGAAGCTTTCTTT.

The V gene is TRBV5-1, the J gene TRBJ2-7; 9 positions match TRBD1. J lost 3 bases, V lost 4 bases, and 8 bases had no gene match. This CDR3 contains 15 residues. Germline CDR1 and CDR2: SGHRS and YFSETQ. This chain's CDR3 is CASSITGTGNYEQYF. DNA for the CDR3: TGCGCCAGCAGCATAACCGGGACAGGGAACTACGAGCAGTACTTC.

V gene TRBV10-3 combines with J gene TRBJ1-1; 8 bases match TRBD1. Trimming removed 0 bases from V and 7 bases from J; junction bases left unmatched: 4. This CDR3 has 14 amino acids. The V gene's germline CDR1 is ENHRY and CDR2 SYGVKD. The CDR3 spells CAISESLGQGEAFF. DNA for the CDR3: TGTGCCATCAGTGAGTCCCTAGGACAGGGTGAAGCTTTCTTT.

The chain is built from TRBV29-1 and TRBJ1-2; 10 bases agree with TRBD1. This CDR3 comprises 13 residues. The J segment lost 0 bases and the V segment lost 7 bases, leaving 2 bases of the junction unmatched. Germline V gene lookup returns CDR1 SQVTM and CDR2 ANQGSEA. The CDR3 protein is CSAGQGANYGYTF. In nucleotides, the CDR3 is TGCAGCGCCGGACAGGGGGCTAACTATGGCTACACCTTC.

The V call is TRBV4-1, the J call TRBJ1-1; D is possibly TRBD1 (6 bases). The V and J ends lost 3 bases and 3 bases respectively, with 11 bases between them. Germline V gene lookup returns CDR1 MGHRA and CDR2 YSYEKL. The CDR3 is made up of 14 amino acids. For the CDR3, the DNA is TGCGCCAGCAGCCATGGGGGCTCCTACACTGAAGCTTTCTTT. Translating gives CASSHGGSYTEAFF.

The chain combines TRBV7-9 with TRBJ1-1; a possible D gene is TRBD1 (5 bases). Trimming removed 3 bases at V and 6 bases at J, with 11 bases between. Germline loops: CDR1 SEHNR, CDR2 FQNEAQ (reference sequence). The CDR3 spans 13 residues. In nucleotides, the CDR3 is TGTGCCAGCAGCTTCGCGACAGTCCCTGAAGCTTTCTTT. It specifies CASSFATVPEAFF.

V is TRBV14 and J is TRBJ1-1; D is ambiguous. Trimming took off 1 base at V and 1 base at J, with 7 bases between the two ends. The CDR3 spans 14 residues. The germline V gene encodes CDR1 SGHDN and CDR2 FVKESK. In DNA form, the CDR3 reads TGTGCCAGCAGCCAAGGCGCTAGGAACACTGAAGCTTTCTTT. This translates into CASSQGARNTEAFF.

CDR3 residues: CASSLGQGMNTEAFF. In nucleotides, the CDR3 is TGTGCCAGCAGCTTGGGCCAGGGAATGAACACTGAAGCTTTCTTT. The chain recombines TRBV5-8 with TRBJ1-1; D possibly corresponds to TRBD1 (5 bases). This CDR3 is built from 15 residues. V lost 0 bases to trimming and J lost 0 bases, with 9 bases between them. Germline assignment: CDR1 SGHTS and CDR2 YDEGEE.

The V and J genes are TRBV6-1 and TRBJ1-5; perhaps TRBD1 as D (5 bases). V shed 8 bases and J shed 3 bases, with 11 bases lying between them. The CDR3 has 13 residues. CDR1 and CDR2 from the germline V gene are MNHNS and SASEGT. The CDR3 region is CASRQFTNQPQHF. The CDR3 DNA sequence: TGTGCCAGCCGACAGTTTACCAATCAGCCCCAGCATTTT.

The chain uses TRBV6-4 and TRBJ1-5, with D possibly matching TRBD1 (6 bases). V lost 6 bases to trimming and J lost 6 bases, with 15 bases between them. The CDR3 is 14 residues long. Germline CDR1 and CDR2: MRHNA and SNTAGT. CDR3 bases: TGTGCCAGCAGCGAACAGGGAGCCGGTCAGCCCCAGCATTTT. This codes for CASSEQGAGQPQHF.

This sequence joins TRBV18 and TRBJ1-1; no clear D. This CDR3 is built from 12 residues. Germline CDR1 reads KGHSH; CDR2 reads LQKENI. V was trimmed by 4 bases and J by 1 base, leaving 4 bases between them. The CDR3 nucleotides read TGTGCCAGCTCACACGGGAACACTGAAGCTTTCTTT. Its protein product is CASSHGNTEAFF.

The chain recombines TRBV19 with TRBJ1-5; D perhaps matches TRBD1 (6 bases). CDR3 length equals 13 residues. Germline V lookup: CDR1 LNHDA, CDR2 SQIVND (reference sequence). V dropped 10 bases and J dropped 3 bases, with 13 bases sitting between them. Here the CDR3 reads CATQGHFNQPQHF. CDR3 DNA: TGTGCCACTCAGGGGCACTTCAATCAGCCCCAGCATTTT.

This clone came up once. The rearrangement uses TRBV10-3 and TRBJ1-1; D uncertain. Trimming shortened V by 8 bases and J by 1 base, and 11 bases separated the two germline ends. The germline gives CDR1 ENHRY, CDR2 SYGVKD. This CDR3 region has 13 residues. As DNA, the CDR3 is TGTGCCATCGGCGGGGAGGGGAACACTGAAGCTTTCTTT. This encodes CAIGGEGNTEAFF.

The V and J genes are TRBV2 and TRBJ1-3, with 7 bases identical to TRBD1. J was trimmed by 6 bases and V by 6 bases; bases with no gene match: 11. The CDR3 extends over 15 amino acids. The germline gives CDR1 SNHLY, CDR2 FYNNEI. CDR3 sequence: CASRGKTGDLNTIYF. The CDR3 coding sequence is TGTGCCAGCAGAGGCAAAACAGGGGATCTAAACACCATATATTTT.

The chain joins TRBV7-2 to TRBJ1-2; 12 bases fit TRBD1. The CDR3 sequence is 15 residues long. V was pared by 0 bases and J by 7 bases, with 3 bases of the junction left unmatched. Germline CDR1 and CDR2: SGHTA and FQGNSA. CDR3 DNA: TGTGCCAGCAGCTTAGCGGGGACAGGGGGCTCTGGCTACACCTTC. Amino acids: CASSLAGTGGSGYTF.

This chain uses TRBV7-9 with TRBJ1-6, with a tentative D call TRBD1 (6 bases). The CDR3 has 13 residues. Germline V gene lookup returns CDR1 SEHNR and CDR2 FQNEAQ (reference sequence). V lost 5 bases, J lost 9 bases, and 11 bases lay in between. The CDR3 here is CASSIQGTSPLHF. The CDR3 DNA is TGTGCCAGCAGCATACAGGGAACTTCACCCCTCCACTTT.

This chain joins TRBV15 and TRBJ1-2; 7 bases align to TRBD1. The CDR3 spans 15 residues. J lost 9 bases, V lost 3 bases, and 13 bases had no gene match. The germline gives CDR1 LNHNV, CDR2 YYDKDF (reference sequence). CDR3 nucleotide sequence: TGTGCCACCAGCAGCAAGACAGGGTTGCTATCGAGCTACACCTTC. As protein: CATSSKTGLLSSYTF.

The gene calls are TRBV11-2 and TRBJ1-1; D unresolved. Trimming cost V 5 bases and J 4 bases, with 11 bases left between them. The CDR3 is 13 amino acids. CDR1 is SGHAT and CDR2 is FQNNGV in the germline V gene. The CDR3 DNA reads as TGTGCCAGCAGCGGAGGAAGGGCCACTGAAGCTTTCTTT. Encoded protein: CASSGGRATEAFF.

The rearrangement links TRBV13 to TRBJ1-6; D is unclear. From germline, CDR1 is PRHDT and CDR2 FYEKMQ (reference sequence). The germline V and J ends were trimmed by 7 bases and 8 bases, with 15 bases remaining between them. The CDR3 is made up of 14 amino acids. CDR3 residues: CASNHRGRHSPLHF. CDR3 in DNA: TGTGCCAGCAACCACCGAGGCAGACATTCACCCCTCCACTTT. The variable domain in full, with the rest retrieved from reference TRBV13 and TRBJ1-6, is AAGVIQSPRHLIKEKRETATLKCYPIPRHDTVYWYQQGPGQDPQFLISFYEKMQSDKGSIPDRFSAQQFSDYHSELNMSSLELGDSALYFCASNHRGRHSPLHFGNGTRLTVT.

The genes are TRBV4-3 and TRBJ2-6; D is unresolved. From germline, CDR1 is LGHNA and CDR2 YSLEER. This CDR3 is built from 15 residues. V lost 1 base and J lost 2, with 6 bases in between. Here the CDR3 reads CASSQALAGANVLTF. The CDR3, as DNA: TGCGCCAGCAGCCAAGCCTTAGCTGGGGCCAACGTCCTGACTTTC.

The gene calls are TRBV7-2 and TRBJ1-5; D is ambiguous. Germline CDR1 and CDR2: SGHTA and FQGNSA. The CDR3 covers 16 residues. Trimming cost V 1 base and J 1 base, with 11 bases left between them. As DNA, the CDR3 is TGTGCCAGCAGCTTAGGGCTAGAAGGAAGCAATCAGCCCCAGCATTTT. It is translated as CASSLGLEGSNQPQHF.

There are a few counts of this clone. The chain recombines TRBV29-1 with TRBJ2-3; the match to TRBD1 covers 8 bases. Germline values: CDR1 SQVTM, CDR2 ANQGSEA. Germline trimming cut 6 bases from V and 3 bases from J; bases unmatched to any gene: 11. The CDR3 has 15 amino acids. This CDR3 is CSVREQGAVTDTQYF. CDR3 bases: TGCAGCGTGAGGGAGCAGGGGGCAGTGACAGATACGCAGTATTTT.

This clone was detected many times. The chain carries TRBV2 and TRBJ2-7, with D possibly matching TRBD2 (5 bases). Germline V CDR1 and CDR2: SNHLY, FYNNEI. The length of the CDR3 is 13 residues. Trimming took 4 bases from V and 1 from J, leaving 8 bases between them. The DNA for the CDR3 is TGTGCCAGCAGTGTTTCGGGATCCTACGAGCAGTACTTC. It specifies CASSVSGSYEQYF.

This sequence joins TRBV4-2 and TRBJ2-7; 7 bases are shared with TRBD1. After removal of 3 bases from V and 0 bases from J, the junction contained 11 bases not matched to a gene. The V gene's germline CDR1 is LGHNA and CDR2 YNFKEQ. The CDR3 covers 17 residues. The CDR3 region is CASSHADRRVDSYEQYF. In nucleotides, the CDR3 is TGTGCCAGCAGCCACGCGGACAGGCGGGTTGACTCCTACGAGCAGTACTTC.

This clone was detected only a few times. The rearrangement links TRBV6-1 to TRBJ2-5, with a tentative D call TRBD2 (6 bases). From germline, CDR1 is MNHNS and CDR2 SASEGT. This CDR3 has 16 amino acids. Between the trimmed V and J ends, which lost 4 bases and 5 bases, there was a span of 20 bases. The DNA for the CDR3 is TGTGCCAGCAGTGGCCGCGGAGGGTCGGACATGGAGACCCAGTACTTC. Amino acid sequence: CASSGRGGSDMETQYF.

This sequence joins TRBV6-6 and TRBJ1-4; TRBD1 aligns across 7 bases. Trimming at V came to 10 bases and at J to 8 bases, leaving 10 bases not matched to a gene. The CDR3 sequence is 13 residues long. The germline CDR1 and CDR2 sequences are MNHNY and SVGAGI (reference sequence). In DNA, the CDR3 is TGTGCCACCTCGACAGGGTCGAGGGAAAAACTGTTTTTT. It translates to CATSTGSREKLFF.

The rearrangement uses TRBV6-5 and TRBJ1-1; no firm D call. The CDR3 is made up of 13 amino acids. The V end was cut by 6 bases, the J end by 3 bases, with 11 bases between. Looked up from germline, CDR1 is MNHEY and CDR2 is SVGAGI. CDR3 sequence reads: CASSWEVDTEAFF. As DNA, the CDR3 is TGTGCCAGCAGCTGGGAGGTAGACACTGAAGCTTTCTTT.

A few counts support this clone. V gene TRBV19 combines with J gene TRBJ1-4, with D uncertain. Germline values: CDR1 LNHDA, CDR2 SQIVND (reference sequence). The CDR3 has 14 residues. Trimming removed 5 bases at V and 4 bases at J, with 11 bases between. The DNA for the CDR3 is TGTGCCAGTAGTCCAAGTACAGTTAATGAAAAACTGTTTTTT. Translation gives CASSPSTVNEKLFF.